This TCR beta chain came from a study of tumor-infiltrating lymphocytes in primary liver carcinoma. A constant-region primer served to make TCR beta cDNA from about 500 ng total RNA. Three nested multiplex PCR rounds, a slightly modified ARM-PCR, produced the libraries for TCR beta. Two initial PCR rounds of about 10 cycles each paired TRBV1-TRBV30 forward primers with a C-beta reverse primer. TCRdb fed the multiplex PCR reads into MiXCR, producing one record per CDR3 protein. This table has roughly 180,000 distinct CDR3 sequences, less than 65% appearing once. As to this clonotype: The junction does not match germline at one end; this may be a read error.

Looked up from germline, CDR1 is SNHLY and CDR2 is FYNNEI. The CDR3 length is 11 residues. For blood RNA, unsorted whole blood served as the source, and germline DNA was extracted too. The chain has TRBV2 and TRBJ2-3; weak D call: TRBD1 (5 bases). Input material: peripheral blood. This TCR derives from a man between 35 and 55 years old with primary liver carcinoma and hepatitis B virus infection. CDR3 in amino acids: CASSVLRQIDF. CDR3 sequence (DNA): TGTGCCAGCAGTGTATTACGACAGATTGATTTT.